Sequencing of this T cell receptor beta chain was carried out in a study of blood T cell repertoires in COVID-19. Overall study context: Some COVID-19 samples were acute and others convalescent; all came from the United States, Italy and Spain.

The authors' processing: Estimation of nucleated cell counts relied on the amplification of reference gene primers. TCRdb keeps only in-frame clones here, not all; method: immunoSEQ multiplex PCR. The V and J calls and clone size come from that table; D and trimming were worked out from the DNA. The sample records roughly 65,000 clones, approximately 89% being singletons. Germline V gives CDR1 MNHEY, CDR2 SVGAGI. The CDR3 totals 15 residues. V was pared by 5 bases and J by 8 bases, with 12 bases of the junction left unmatched. This chain joins TRBV6-5 and TRBJ2-4, with 7 bases matching TRBD1. The receptor was derived from a woman aged 80 or over with active or convalescent COVID-19. Sequences were obtained from peripheral blood. Here the CDR3 DNA reads TGTGCCAGCAGTCCTCGGACAGGAGTTAGGGACATTCAGTACTTC. It yields the protein CASSPRTGVRDIQYF.